The 30 T cell receptor beta chains below come from one sample, sequenced in a study of T cells in Graves' hyperthyroidism and ophthalmopathy. Authors of the study amplified TCR beta CDR3 regions from RNA transcripts. First-round RT-PCR of the TCR CDR3 relied on the HTBI primer set. TCRdb re-called the multiplex PCR reads through MiXCR, storing one row per CDR3 protein. The sample comprises approximately 250,000 distinct CDR3 sequences, approximately 23% of which are singletons, and roughly 32% rests with the top ten. Sequencing was carried out using blood. These receptors all stem from a woman between 40 and 50 years old with Graves' ophthalmopathy.

This rearrangement joins TRBV7-2 to TRBJ2-7, with no clear D. Germline assignment: CDR1 SGHTA and CDR2 FQGNSA. Trimming took off 7 bases at V and 7 bases at J, with 14 bases between the two ends. The CDR3 consists of 12 residues. CDR3 nucleotide sequence: TGTGCCAGCACCCCGGTGATCGGGGAGCAGTACTTC. Its translation: CASTPVIGEQYF.

This clonotype has at least ten counts. The chain carries TRBV29-1 and TRBJ2-6, with D possibly being TRBD1 (5 bases). Germline V gene data show CDR1 as SQVTM and CDR2 as ANQGSEA. With 6 bases removed from V and 2 bases from J, the gap between germline ends came to 11 bases. This CDR3 comprises 14 residues. The CDR3 spells CSVATGTGANVLTF. The CDR3 DNA reads as TGCAGCGTCGCCACAGGAACTGGGGCCAACGTCCTGACTTTC.

At least ten counts were recorded for this clonotype. The V gene is TRBV3-1, the J gene TRBJ2-7, with D possibly being TRBD1 or TRBD2 (5 bases each). CDR3 length: 15 residues. Trimming took off 0 bases at V and 3 bases at J, with 12 bases between the two ends. The germline gives CDR1 LGHDT, CDR2 YNNKEL (reference sequence). CDR3 loop: CASSQDQGPYYEQYF. The CDR3, as DNA: TGTGCCAGCAGCCAAGACCAGGGACCCTACTACGAGCAGTACTTC.

This clonotype was observed many times. This sequence joins TRBV12-3 or TRBV12-4 and TRBJ2-7; no clear D gene. V dropped 3 bases and J dropped 3 bases, with 9 bases sitting between them. There are 13 residues in the CDR3. CDR3 nucleotides: TGTGCCAGCAGTTTTCAAGGCCACTACGAGCAGTACTTC. This encodes CASSFQGHYEQYF.

This clonotype has at least ten counts. The chain uses TRBV11-2 and TRBJ2-5; D may be TRBD2 (5 bases). Trimming removed 5 bases at V and 2 bases at J, with 21 bases between. The germline V gene has CDR1 SGHAT and CDR2 FQNNGV. This CDR3 is 17 amino acids long. CDR3: CASSATEGLTSQETQYF. CDR3 coding DNA: TGTGCCAGCAGCGCAACCGAGGGATTGACTTCGCAAGAGACCCAGTACTTC.

This clonotype came up many times. The chain has TRBV6-5 and TRBJ1-3, with 8 bases that match TRBD1. There are 16 residues in the CDR3. Trimming cost V 6 bases and J 4 bases; bases outside gene matches: 11. Germline CDR1 MNHEY, CDR2 SVGAGI. The CDR3 DNA reads TGTGCCAGCAGACCTAGGACAGGGTCGGCAGGAAACACCATATATTTT. Translation gives CASRPRTGSAGNTIYF.

This clonotype has at least ten counts. V usage is TRBV5-1 and J usage is TRBJ2-7; D possibly corresponds to TRBD2 (7 bases). The CDR3 runs 16 residues. The ends were cut back, 3 bases at V and 4 bases at J, with 20 bases in the middle. Germline CDR1 is SGHRS and CDR2 is YFSETQ. The CDR3 bases are TGCGCCAGCAGCTCGCTGACTTCGGGGGGCGTTTACGAGCAGTACTTC. Its protein product is CASSSLTSGGVYEQYF. The complete variable domain, with remaining parts taken from reference TRBV5-1 and TRBJ2-7, reads KAGVTQTPRYLIKTRGQQVTLSCSPISGHRSVSWYQQTPGQGLQFLFEYFSETQRNKGNFPGRFSGRQFSNSRSEMNVSTLELGDSALYLCASSSLTSGGVYEQYFGPGTRLTVT.

The chain employs TRBV28 and TRBJ1-1; D unresolved. CDR1 and CDR2 from the germline V gene are MDHEN and SYDVKM. This CDR3 has 14 amino acids. V was trimmed by 1 base and J by 12 bases, leaving 18 bases between them. The CDR3 is CASSLSPLEGSTFF. Written as DNA, the CDR3 is TGTGCCAGCAGTTTATCCCCGCTGGAGGGATCCACTTTCTTT.

This clonotype turned up a few times. The chain recombines TRBV11-2 with TRBJ2-2, with D maybe TRBD1 (5 bases). The CDR3 is 16 amino acids. Trimming pared 1 base from V and 7 bases from J, leaving 16 bases between. The germline gives CDR1 SGHAT, CDR2 FQNNGV. The CDR3 sequence is CASSLVGLGFIGELFF. CDR3 nucleotides: TGTGCCAGCAGCTTAGTGGGGCTAGGATTTATCGGGGAGCTGTTTTTT.

The chain is built from TRBV19 and TRBJ1-2; D unclear. The ends were cut back, 7 bases at V and 0 bases at J, with 12 bases in the middle. This CDR3 is built from 14 residues. Germline V gene sequence: CDR1 LNHDA, CDR2 SQIVND (reference sequence). The CDR3 region is CASKDGSTNYGYTF. DNA for the CDR3: TGTGCCAGTAAGGACGGATCCACTAACTATGGCTACACCTTC.

This clonotype came up many times. The chain combines TRBV20-1 with TRBJ2-7; 9 bases agree with TRBD1. CDR3 length equals 14 residues. The V segment lost 6 bases and the J segment 3 bases; nucleotides outside the gene matches: 9. Germline CDR1 DFQATT, CDR2 SNEGSKA (reference sequence). The CDR3 sequence is CSASTGTGLYEQYF. The CDR3 bases are TGCAGTGCATCCACCGGGACAGGGCTCTACGAGCAGTACTTC.

CDR3 sequence (DNA): TGTGCCAGTAGTACTCTGGGCTTGACTGAAGCTTTCTTT. Translation: CASSTLGLTEAFF. The chain combines TRBV19 with TRBJ1-1; D uncertain. The germline V and J ends were trimmed by 4 bases and 5 bases, with 11 bases remaining between them. The CDR3 spans 13 residues. Germline values: CDR1 LNHDA, CDR2 SQIVND (reference sequence).

This clonotype was counted many times. This chain joins TRBV20-1 and TRBJ2-7, with D tentatively TRBD1 or TRBD2 (6 bases each). The V gene's germline CDR1 is DFQATT and CDR2 SNEGSKA (reference sequence). Trimming removed 1 base from V and 0 bases from J, with 13 bases in between. The CDR3 totals 15 residues. The CDR3 nucleotides read TGCAGTGCTAGAGTAGGGGGGAGTTACTCCTACGAGCAGTACTTC. Amino acid sequence: CSARVGGSYSYEQYF.

This clonotype was detected many times. J is TRBJ1-5 and V is TRBV20-1; 12 nucleotides agree with TRBD1. V lost 5 bases to trimming and J lost 1 base; unmatched junction nucleotides: 12. The CDR3 covers 18 residues. Germline V gives CDR1 DFQATT, CDR2 SNEGSKA (reference sequence). This chain's CDR3 is CSAEGGTGGWRSNQPQHF. The CDR3 DNA reads as TGCAGTGCTGAGGGGGGGACAGGGGGCTGGAGAAGCAATCAGCCCCAGCATTTT.

At least ten counts were recorded for this clonotype. The chain employs TRBV3-1 and TRBJ1-1; D gene uncertain. Trimming pared 0 bases from V and 4 bases from J, leaving 12 bases between. In germline, CDR1 is LGHDT, CDR2 YNNKEL (reference sequence). The CDR3 sequence is 15 residues long. The CDR3: CASSQEGSIITEAFF. In nucleotides, the CDR3 is TGTGCCAGCAGCCAAGAGGGAAGCATAATCACTGAAGCTTTCTTT.

This chain joins TRBV6-2 or TRBV6-3 and TRBJ1-3; D uncertain. Germline lookup yields CDR1 MNHEY and CDR2 SVGEGT. V lost 8 bases and J lost 0, with 23 bases in between. The CDR3 sequence is 18 residues long. CDR3 protein: CASLTVPSGPYSGNTIYF. The CDR3 DNA reads TGTGCCAGCCTAACTGTCCCTTCCGGGCCATACTCTGGAAACACCATATATTTT.

This clonotype was detected many times. CDR3 bases: TGTGCCATCCTTTCGGGGGGACTAGCGGGAGAGTTCTACGAGCAGTACTTC. This codes for CAILSGGLAGEFYEQYF. This chain connects TRBV11-1 to TRBJ2-7, with 14 nucleotides matching TRBD2. CDR1 is SGHAT, CDR2 FQDESV, per germline (reference sequence). The trim removed 10 bases at V and 3 bases at J, leaving 14 bases unmatched. CDR3 length equals 17 residues.

The rearrangement uses TRBV6-1 and TRBJ2-2; D call uncertain. The CDR3 loop spans 12 amino acids. V was pared by 7 bases and J by 5 bases, with 8 bases between. Germline V CDR1 and CDR2: MNHNS, SASEGT. CDR3 sequence (DNA): TGTGCCAGCAATACGTTGACCGGGGAGCTGTTTTTT. This sequence encodes CASNTLTGELFF.

This clonotype was picked up many times. Mismatch with germline at one junction end may stem from a read error. This chain links TRBV7-2 with TRBJ2-7; no reliable D call. Germline values: CDR1 SGHTA, CDR2 FQGNSA. The CDR3 spans 14 residues. The CDR3 coding sequence is TGTGCCAGCAGCTTATCAACGTCCTTCTACGAGCAGCACTTC. This gives the protein CASSLSTSFYEQHF. Variable domain in full (rest from reference TRBV7-2 and TRBJ2-7): GAGVSQSPSNKVTEKGKDVELRCDPISGHTALYWYRQSLGQGLEFLIYFQGNSAPDKSGLPSDRFSAERTGGSVSTLTIQRTQQEDSAVYLCASSLSTSFYEQHFGPGTRLTVT.

This clonotype was observed many times. The genes are TRBV19 and TRBJ1-5, with D hard to call. There are 12 residues in the CDR3. Germline V gives CDR1 LNHDA, CDR2 SQIVND (reference sequence). V lost 1 base and J lost 7, with 5 bases in between. The CDR3 DNA sequence: TGTGCCAGTAGTATAGGGTCACAGCCCCAGCATTTT. This gives the protein CASSIGSQPQHF.

V gene TRBV20-1 combines with J gene TRBJ2-5; 7 bases are shared with TRBD1. With V trimmed by 3 bases and J by 4 bases, 5 bases remained unmatched. The CDR3 runs 13 residues. Germline loops: CDR1 DFQATT, CDR2 SNEGSKA (reference sequence). The CDR3 DNA reads as TGCAGTGCTAGTTCGACAGGGCGAGAGACCCAGTACTTC. Encoded protein: CSASSTGRETQYF.

The chain carries TRBV9 and TRBJ2-2; no firm D call. The V gene's germline CDR1 is SGDLS and CDR2 YYNGEE. Trimming shortened V by 4 bases and J by 7 bases, and 8 bases separated the two germline ends. The length of the CDR3 is 12 residues. CDR3 region: CASSPQSGELFF. The CDR3 region has the DNA TGTGCCAGCAGCCCCCAGAGCGGGGAGCTGTTTTTT.

This clonotype was counted many times. The chain has TRBV6-1 and TRBJ1-5; 7 positions agree with TRBD1. CDR3 length equals 16 residues. CDR1 and CDR2 (germline): MNHNS, SASEGT. Trimming removed 6 bases from V and 6 bases from J; junction bases left unmatched: 14. CDR3 amino acids: CASSQKRGPDSQPQHF. The CDR3 nucleotides are TGTGCCAGCAGCCAAAAAAGGGGGCCGGATAGTCAGCCCCAGCATTTT.

This clonotype came up many times. J is TRBJ2-5 and V is TRBV4-2, with TRBD2 identical over 9 bases. This CDR3 has 15 residues. J lost 1 base, V lost 4 bases, and 4 bases had no gene match. Germline values: CDR1 LGHNA, CDR2 YNFKEQ. The CDR3: CASSPLAGAQETQYF. In DNA, the CDR3 is TGTGCCAGCAGCCCATTAGCGGGAGCCCAAGAGACCCAGTACTTC.

The V call is TRBV28, the J call TRBJ2-7; 13 bases agree with TRBD2. This CDR3 is 16 amino acids long. J was trimmed by 3 bases and V by 4 bases; bases with no gene match: 6. The germline V gene encodes CDR1 MDHEN and CDR2 SYDVKM. The DNA of the CDR3 is TGTGCCAGCAGTTCTTGGACTAGCGGGAGATACTACGAGCAGTACTTC. The encoded protein is CASSSWTSGRYYEQYF. The whole variable domain, filled in from reference TRBV28 and TRBJ2-7, reads DVKVTQSSRYLVKRTGEKVFLECVQDMDHENMFWYRQDPGLGLRLIYFSYDVKMKEKGDIPEGYSVSREKKERFSLILESASTNQTSMYLCASSSWTSGRYYEQYFGPGTRLTVT.

This clonotype was seen at least ten times. V usage is TRBV20-1 and J usage is TRBJ2-2; 8 bases agree with TRBD2. The V and J ends lost 0 bases and 6 bases, in that order; junction bases with no gene match: 12. The germline gives CDR1 DFQATT, CDR2 SNEGSKA (reference sequence). The CDR3 extends over 17 amino acids. CDR3 bases: TGCAGTGCTAGAGATTGGGGAGTGAGCGGGAGCGCCGGGGAGCTGTTTTTT. It specifies CSARDWGVSGSAGELFF.

This clonotype was found a few times. This chain links TRBV4-1 with TRBJ2-5, with D tentatively TRBD2 (6 bases). This CDR3 contains 11 residues. The ends were cut back, 4 bases at V and 9 bases at J, with 9 bases in the middle. Germline CDR1 MGHRA, CDR2 YSYEKL. The CDR3 coding sequence is TGCGCCAGCAGCCCCCCGGGGGCCCAGTACTTC. As protein: CASSPPGAQYF.

This clonotype was detected ten times or more. The V call is TRBV6-1, the J call TRBJ2-7; possibly TRBD1 or TRBD2 for D (5 bases each). This CDR3 is 13 amino acids long. Trimming left V 7 bases short and J 6 bases short, with 16 bases between. CDR1 MNHNS and CDR2 SASEGT come from the germline V gene. The DNA for the CDR3 is TGTGCCAGCACCCCCCGTCCGAGGGGCGAGCAGTACTTC. Its translation is CASTPRPRGEQYF.

In its sample, this clonotype was seen many times. The J gene is TRBJ2-7, the V gene TRBV28, with TRBD1 matching over 8 bases. The germline CDR1 and CDR2 sequences are MDHEN and SYDVKM. This CDR3 is built from 15 residues. Trimming at V came to 7 bases and at J to 2 bases, leaving 10 bases not matched to a gene. DNA of the CDR3: TGTGCCAGCACCGAGTCCGGGACAGGTACCTACGAGCAGTACTTC. Residues: CASTESGTGTYEQYF.

This chain connects TRBV10-3 to TRBJ1-5; D may be TRBD1 (6 bases). V was pared by 6 bases and J by 5 bases, with 14 bases between. Germline CDR1 reads ENHRY; CDR2 reads SYGVKD. This CDR3 is 14 amino acids long. CDR3 in amino acids: CAISPRGRDQPQHF. The DNA of the CDR3 is TGTGCCATCAGCCCCAGGGGTAGGGATCAGCCCCAGCATTTT.